This is a list of T cell receptor beta chains from one sample in a study of T cells in narcolepsy. The protocol was immunoSEQ multiplex PCR, while the TCRdb copy is restricted to in-frame clones and leaves out a portion. The sample has roughly 25,000 clones, approximately 89% seen once; the top ten hold approximately 1.3%. The sequencing input was CD45RA- memory CD4+ T cells from PBMCs. The receptors shown here come from a human donor with narcolepsy. Each CDR3 is given with its conserved first and last residue. Fields, in order: clone size, D gene, J gene, V gene, CDR3 protein, CDR3 DNA. The D gene is left open where the match is weak. The listing skips clone size in some rows; elsewhere it reads once, few, many or a size class.

abundance: -; d_gene: TRBD1; j_gene: TRBJ1-1; v_gene: TRBV2; CDR3aa: CASKPQGAGDEAFF; CDR3nt: TGTGCCAGCAAACCACAGGGGGCCGGTGATGAAGCTTTCTTT
abundance: few; d_gene: TRBD1; j_gene: TRBJ1-4; v_gene: TRBV28; CDR3aa: CASSRQGNGEKLFF; CDR3nt: TGTGCCAGCAGTAGACAGGGTAATGGGGAAAAACTGTTTTTT
abundance: -; d_gene: -; j_gene: TRBJ2-7; v_gene: TRBV7-9; CDR3aa: CASGLPNSYEQYF; CDR3nt: TGTGCCAGCGGTCTACCGAACTCCTACGAGCAGTACTTC
abundance: -; d_gene: TRBD2; j_gene: TRBJ2-4; v_gene: TRBV7-9; CDR3aa: CASSSGRGGNIQYF; CDR3nt: TGTGCCAGCAGTAGCGGGAGGGGGGGAAACATTCAGTACTTC
abundance: -; d_gene: -; j_gene: TRBJ2-7; v_gene: TRBV9; CDR3aa: CASSVFGTTSSYEQYF; CDR3nt: TGTGCCAGCAGCGTATTCGGGACAACGTCCTCCTACGAGCAGTACTTC
abundance: once; d_gene: -; j_gene: TRBJ2-7; v_gene: TRBV19; CDR3aa: CASSRGPPYEQYF; CDR3nt: TGTGCCAGTAGCAGGGGCCCCCCTTACGAGCAGTACTTC
abundance: -; d_gene: -; j_gene: TRBJ1-2; v_gene: TRBV20-1; CDR3aa: CSVSRSYGYTF; CDR3nt: TGCAGTGTCTCTAGGTCTTATGGCTACACCTTC
abundance: -; d_gene: TRBD1; j_gene: TRBJ1-2; v_gene: TRBV19; CDR3aa: CASSFQGDYGYTF; CDR3nt: TGTGCCAGTAGTTTCCAGGGGGACTATGGCTACACCTTC
abundance: -; d_gene: TRBD1; j_gene: TRBJ2-1; v_gene: TRBV19; CDR3aa: CASSKGGQGSYNEQFF; CDR3nt: TGTGCCAGTAGTAAGGGGGGACAGGGCTCCTACAATGAGCAGTTCTTC
abundance: few; d_gene: TRBD1; j_gene: TRBJ2-1; v_gene: TRBV2; CDR3aa: CASSLLVALEDRNNEQFF; CDR3nt: TGTGCCAGCAGTCTTTTAGTAGCGCTCGAGGACAGGAACAATGAGCAGTTCTTC
abundance: -; d_gene: -; j_gene: TRBJ2-4; v_gene: TRBV2; CDR3aa: CASTSLLGGATKNIQYF; CDR3nt: TGTGCCAGCACCTCATTATTGGGGGGGGCAACCAAAAACATTCAGTACTTC
abundance: -; d_gene: TRBD2; j_gene: TRBJ2-3; v_gene: TRBV6-6; CDR3aa: CASSYSQAGGNTQYF; CDR3nt: TGTGCCAGTAGTTACTCGCAGGCGGGGGGGAATACGCAGTATTTT
abundance: -; d_gene: TRBD1; j_gene: TRBJ1-2; v_gene: TRBV27; CDR3aa: CASSRTGDPIGGYTF; CDR3nt: TGTGCCAGCAGCCGGACAGGGGACCCCATCGGTGGCTACACCTTC
abundance: -; d_gene: -; j_gene: TRBJ2-3; v_gene: TRBV11-3; CDR3aa: CASSLGASTDTQYF; CDR3nt: TGTGCCAGCAGCTTGGGGGCTAGCACAGATACGCAGTATTTT
abundance: -; d_gene: -; j_gene: TRBJ1-1; v_gene: TRBV18; CDR3aa: CASSPPGGAPDTEAFF; CDR3nt: TGTGCCAGCTCACCACCCGGGGGGGCACCAGACACTGAAGCTTTCTTT
abundance: -; d_gene: TRBD1; j_gene: TRBJ1-2; v_gene: TRBV9; CDR3aa: CASSVGRDRGYGYTF; CDR3nt: TGTGCCAGCAGCGTAGGTCGGGACAGGGGGTATGGCTACACCTTC
abundance: -; d_gene: -; j_gene: TRBJ2-3; v_gene: TRBV5-1; CDR3aa: CASSLGVSSTDTQYF; CDR3nt: TGCGCCAGCAGCTTGGGCGTCTCTAGCACAGATACGCAGTATTTT
abundance: -; d_gene: -; j_gene: TRBJ1-2; v_gene: TRBV27; CDR3aa: CASSFGQNYGYTF; CDR3nt: TGTGCCAGCAGTTTTGGTCAGAACTATGGCTACACCTTC
abundance: -; d_gene: TRBD1; j_gene: TRBJ1-2; v_gene: TRBV6-6; CDR3aa: CASSRTRDRDYGYTF; CDR3nt: TGTGCCAGCAGTCGAACCCGGGACAGGGACTATGGCTACACCTTC
abundance: -; d_gene: -; j_gene: TRBJ2-3; v_gene: TRBV7-6; CDR3aa: CASSLRGGRVDTQYF; CDR3nt: TGTGCCAGCAGCCTCCGCGGGGGCCGGGTAGATACGCAGTATTTT
abundance: once; d_gene: -; j_gene: TRBJ2-1; v_gene: TRBV7-9; CDR3aa: CASSLDGSYNEQFF; CDR3nt: TGTGCCAGCAGCTTAGACGGGAGCTACAATGAGCAGTTCTTC
abundance: -; d_gene: TRBD2; j_gene: TRBJ2-1; v_gene: TRBV7-3; CDR3aa: CASSLAGGYNEQFF; CDR3nt: TGTGCCAGCAGCTTAGCGGGAGGCTACAATGAGCAGTTCTTC
abundance: -; d_gene: -; j_gene: TRBJ2-7; v_gene: TRBV6-5; CDR3aa: CASSPGSGFYEQYF; CDR3nt: TGTGCCAGCAGTCCGGGATCGGGTTTCTACGAGCAGTACTTC
abundance: -; d_gene: -; j_gene: TRBJ1-1; v_gene: TRBV29-1; CDR3aa: CSVGSLLNTEAFF; CDR3nt: TGCAGCGTTGGAAGCCTGCTGAACACTGAAGCTTTCTTT
abundance: -; d_gene: -; j_gene: TRBJ1-3; v_gene: TRBV28; CDR3aa: CASSRSQGHPGNTIYF; CDR3nt: TGTGCCAGCAGTCGGAGTCAGGGGCATCCTGGAAACACCATATATTTT
abundance: -; d_gene: -; j_gene: TRBJ2-5; v_gene: TRBV2; CDR3aa: CATRLGETQYF; CDR3nt: TGTGCCACCCGTCTAGGAGAGACCCAGTACTTC
abundance: few; d_gene: -; j_gene: TRBJ1-4; v_gene: TRBV21-1; CDR3aa: CASSKALCGEVGEKLFF; CDR3nt: TGTGCCAGCAGCAAAGCGCTTTGTGGGGAGGTGGGTGAAAAACTGTTTTTT
abundance: -; d_gene: TRBD1; j_gene: TRBJ1-5; v_gene: TRBV28; CDR3aa: CASSRRQGSYSNQPQHF; CDR3nt: TGTGCCAGCAGTAGAAGACAGGGGTCTTATAGCAATCAGCCCCAGCATTTT
abundance: -; d_gene: TRBD1; j_gene: TRBJ1-4; v_gene: TRBV19; CDR3aa: CASRPPPDRGREKLFF; CDR3nt: TGTGCCAGTAGACCCCCGCCTGACAGGGGCAGGGAAAAACTGTTTTTT
abundance: -; d_gene: -; j_gene: TRBJ2-2; v_gene: TRBV9; CDR3aa: CASSGGTRTGELFF; CDR3nt: TGTGCCAGCAGCGGCGGGACGCGGACCGGGGAGCTGTTTTTT
abundance: -; d_gene: -; j_gene: TRBJ1-2; v_gene: TRBV6-5; CDR3aa: CAVGGGMTEVYGYTF; CDR3nt: TGTGCCGTCGGGGGAGGGATGACTGAAGTCTATGGCTACACCTTC
abundance: -; d_gene: TRBD2; j_gene: TRBJ2-1; v_gene: TRBV5-1; CDR3aa: CASSKNPSGRSSYNEQFF; CDR3nt: TGCGCCAGCAGCAAAAATCCTAGCGGGAGGAGCTCCTACAATGAGCAGTTCTTC
abundance: -; d_gene: TRBD2; j_gene: TRBJ2-3; v_gene: TRBV5-6; CDR3aa: CASSSGLAGGRGGTQYF; CDR3nt: TGTGCCAGCAGCTCGGGACTAGCGGGAGGGAGAGGGGGTACGCAGTATTTT
abundance: -; d_gene: TRBD1; j_gene: TRBJ1-6; v_gene: TRBV6-5; CDR3aa: CASSNDRGGSPLHF; CDR3nt: TGTGCCAGCAGCAACGACAGGGGAGGATCACCCCTCCACTTT
abundance: -; d_gene: TRBD1; j_gene: TRBJ1-3; v_gene: TRBV19; CDR3aa: CASKWRGQGADGNTIYF; CDR3nt: TGTGCCAGTAAATGGAGAGGACAGGGGGCGGATGGAAACACCATATATTTT
abundance: -; d_gene: TRBD2; j_gene: TRBJ2-2; v_gene: TRBV7-2; CDR3aa: CASSLSTGGGTGELFF; CDR3nt: TGTGCCAGCAGCTTAAGTACGGGAGGCGGCACCGGGGAGCTGTTTTTT
abundance: -; d_gene: -; j_gene: TRBJ1-5; v_gene: TRBV5-6; CDR3aa: CASSLSAGALSNQPQHF; CDR3nt: TGTGCCAGCAGCTTGTCCGCAGGGGCCCTTAGCAATCAGCCCCAGCATTTT
abundance: -; d_gene: TRBD2; j_gene: TRBJ2-1; v_gene: TRBV30; CDR3aa: CACELAEQQFF; CDR3nt: TGTGCCTGCGAGCTAGCGGAACAGCAGTTCTTC
abundance: once; d_gene: TRBD2; j_gene: TRBJ2-5; v_gene: TRBV7-2; CDR3aa: CASSVSGLGQTQYF; CDR3nt: TGTGCCAGCAGCGTTAGCGGGCTGGGTCAGACCCAGTACTTC
abundance: -; d_gene: TRBD2; j_gene: TRBJ2-1; v_gene: TRBV19; CDR3aa: CASTRRIFSGMGNEQFF; CDR3nt: TGTGCCAGTACCAGGCGGATCTTTAGCGGGATGGGGAATGAGCAGTTCTTC
abundance: -; d_gene: -; j_gene: TRBJ2-7; v_gene: TRBV5-8; CDR3aa: CASSWRRGSYEQYF; CDR3nt: TGTGCCAGCAGCTGGAGGAGGGGATCCTACGAGCAGTACTTC
abundance: -; d_gene: -; j_gene: TRBJ1-1; v_gene: TRBV30; CDR3aa: CAWSMPRGTEAFF; CDR3nt: TGTGCCTGGAGTATGCCCCGCGGCACTGAAGCTTTCTTT
abundance: -; d_gene: -; j_gene: TRBJ1-5; v_gene: TRBV28; CDR3aa: CASSLLNSFQPQHF; CDR3nt: TGTGCCAGCAGTTTATTAAACAGTTTTCAGCCCCAGCATTTT
abundance: few; d_gene: TRBD2; j_gene: TRBJ2-7; v_gene: TRBV30; CDR3aa: CAWSVAAGGYEQYF; CDR3nt: TGTGCCTGGAGTGTAGCGGCGGGAGGCTACGAGCAGTACTTC
abundance: -; d_gene: TRBD1; j_gene: TRBJ2-7; v_gene: TRBV2; CDR3aa: CASRRMTGNSYEQYF; CDR3nt: TGTGCCAGCAGGAGGATGACAGGGAACTCCTACGAGCAGTACTTC
abundance: -; d_gene: -; j_gene: TRBJ1-1; v_gene: TRBV5-1; CDR3aa: CASSLYGRGTEAFF; CDR3nt: TGCGCCAGCAGCTTATATGGTAGAGGCACCGAAGCTTTCTTT